The 9 T cell receptor beta chains listed next were all sequenced from one sample in a study of blood T cells in healthy people across ages. Together with a sample-barcoded 5' primer, a J-beta primer mix was included in a second PCR lasting 7 to 11 cycles. Each CDR3 protein gets one entry after TCRdb re-called the 5' RACE reads with MiXCR. The sample lists over 600,000 distinct CDR3 sequences, 45% to 70% occurring once. Sequencing was performed on blood. The receptor source for this set is a man aged 35 to 55 in good health.

V and J are TRBV7-3 and TRBJ2-1, with 9 positions matching TRBD2. V was clipped by 0 bases and J by 7 bases; unmatched bases: 4. Germline assignment: CDR1 SGHTA and CDR2 FQGTGA. The CDR3 loop spans 15 amino acids. The CDR3 DNA reads TGTGCCAGCAGCTTAACAGCGGGAGGAACGAATGAGCAGTTCTTC. Translating gives CASSLTAGGTNEQFF.

The gene calls are TRBV27 and TRBJ2-1; 11 nucleotides match TRBD2. The CDR3 is made up of 16 amino acids. J lost 5 bases, V lost 6 bases, and 9 bases had no gene match. Germline values: CDR1 MNHEY, CDR2 SMNVEV (reference sequence). This CDR3 reads CASSQIAGGPDNEQFF. DNA for the CDR3: TGTGCCAGCAGCCAAATAGCGGGAGGGCCAGACAATGAGCAGTTCTTC.

V gene TRBV7-2 combines with J gene TRBJ2-1; 7 nucleotides align to TRBD1. V trimming: 2 bases; J trimming: 5 bases; junction bases outside the gene matches: 15. Germline CDR1 SGHTA, CDR2 FQGNSA. The CDR3 extends over 18 amino acids. CDR3: CASSLKLTLTGSHNEQFF. CDR3 nucleotides: TGTGCCAGCAGCTTAAAGCTTACCTTGACAGGGTCACACAATGAGCAGTTCTTC.

This clonotype turned up a few times. The chain recombines TRBV7-2 with TRBJ2-5; 7 bases are shared with TRBD1. The V gene end was trimmed by 5 bases and the J gene end by 10 bases; junction bases not matched to a gene: 13. This CDR3 has 14 residues. CDR1 and CDR2 from the germline V gene are SGHTA and FQGNSA. DNA for the CDR3: TGTGCCAGCAGCGGCACCGGGACAGCAGAAAACCAGTACTTC. Translating gives CASSGTGTAENQYF.

The chain has TRBV7-2 and TRBJ2-1; 8 bases match TRBD2. Germline CDR1 is SGHTA and CDR2 is FQGNSA. Trimming took 5 bases from V and 14 from J; bases not matched to a gene: 11. The CDR3 is 13 residues long. The DNA of the CDR3 is TGTGCCAGCAGCGACCGATCCGGGACTAGGAAGTTCTTC. The encoded protein is CASSDRSGTRKFF. The full variable domain, rest sourced from reference TRBV7-2 and TRBJ2-1, is GAGVSQSPSNKVTEKGKDVELRCDPISGHTALYWYRQSLGQGLEFLIYFQGNSAPDKSGLPSDRFSAERTGGSVSTLTIQRTQQEDSAVYLCASSDRSGTRKFFGPGTRLTVL.

V gene TRBV24-1 combines with J gene TRBJ2-3, with D possibly TRBD1 on 5 matching bases. The germline V and J ends were trimmed by 4 bases and 0 bases, with 10 bases remaining between them. CDR1 and CDR2 (germline): KGHDR, SFDVKD. The CDR3 runs to 15 residues. In nucleotides, the CDR3 is TGTGCCACCAGTGACCGACAGCCAAGCACAGATACGCAGTATTTT. Protein: CATSDRQPSTDTQYF.

The chain couples TRBV12-3 or TRBV12-4 to TRBJ2-4; D is perhaps TRBD2 (6 bases). Trimming removed 5 bases at V and 6 bases at J, with 11 bases between. The CDR3 runs 13 residues. The CDR3 DNA follows: TGTGCCAGCAGTGCAGCGCGGGGAAACATTCAGTACTTC. It encodes CASSAARGNIQYF.

The chain has TRBV6-2 or TRBV6-3 and TRBJ2-4, with D unclear. The CDR3 spans 15 residues. Germline assignment: CDR1 MNHEY and CDR2 SVGEGT. The V gene lost 6 bases and the J gene lost 0 bases, with 12 bases spanning the gap. CDR3 nucleotides: TGTGCCAGCAGCTTTAGGATACTAGCCAAAAACATTCAGTACTTC. Translated: CASSFRILAKNIQYF.

V and J are TRBV7-2 and TRBJ1-5; a possible D gene is TRBD1 (5 bases). V was shortened by 0 bases and J by 3 bases, with 9 bases between the two germline ends. CDR3 length: 15 amino acids. The germline V gene encodes CDR1 SGHTA and CDR2 FQGNSA. CDR3 coding DNA: TGTGCCAGCAGCTTAGCATCACAGGACAATCAGCCCCAGCATTTT. Translating gives CASSLASQDNQPQHF.